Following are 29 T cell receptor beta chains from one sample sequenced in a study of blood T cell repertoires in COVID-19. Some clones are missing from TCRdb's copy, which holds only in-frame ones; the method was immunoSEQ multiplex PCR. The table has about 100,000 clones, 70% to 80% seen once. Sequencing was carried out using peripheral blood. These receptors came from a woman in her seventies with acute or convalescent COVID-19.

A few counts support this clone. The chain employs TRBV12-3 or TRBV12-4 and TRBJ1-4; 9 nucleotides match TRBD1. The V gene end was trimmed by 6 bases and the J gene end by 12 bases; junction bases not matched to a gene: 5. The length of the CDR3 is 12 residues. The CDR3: CASSPGTGQLFF. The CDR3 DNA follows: TGTGCCAGCAGCCCCGGGACAGGGCAACTGTTTTTT.

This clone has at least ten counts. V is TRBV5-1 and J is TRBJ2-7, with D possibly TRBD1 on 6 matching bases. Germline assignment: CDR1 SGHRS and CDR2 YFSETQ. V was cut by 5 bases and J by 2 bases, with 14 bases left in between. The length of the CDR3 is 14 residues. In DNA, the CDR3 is TGCGCCAGCAGGGAGCAGACAGGTCCCTACGAGCAGTACTTC. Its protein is CASREQTGPYEQYF.

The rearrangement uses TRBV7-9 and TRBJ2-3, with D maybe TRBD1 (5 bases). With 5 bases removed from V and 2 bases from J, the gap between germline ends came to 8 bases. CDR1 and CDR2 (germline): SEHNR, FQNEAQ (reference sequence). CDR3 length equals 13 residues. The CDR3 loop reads CASSGANTDTQYF. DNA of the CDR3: TGTGCCAGCAGCGGGGCGAACACAGATACGCAGTATTTT.

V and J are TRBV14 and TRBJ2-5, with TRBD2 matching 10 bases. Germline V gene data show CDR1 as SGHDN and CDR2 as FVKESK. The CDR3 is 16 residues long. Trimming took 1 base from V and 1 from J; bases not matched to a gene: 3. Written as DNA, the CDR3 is TGTGCCAGCAGCCAAGTAGCGGGGGGCCTCCAAGAGACCCAGTACTTC. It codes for CASSQVAGGLQETQYF. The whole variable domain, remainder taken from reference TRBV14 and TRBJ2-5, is EAGVTQFPSHSVIEKGQTVTLRCDPISGHDNLYWYRRVMGKEIKFLLHFVKESKQDESGMPNNRFLAERTGGTYSTLKVQPAELEDSGVYFCASSQVAGGLQETQYFGPGTRLLVL.

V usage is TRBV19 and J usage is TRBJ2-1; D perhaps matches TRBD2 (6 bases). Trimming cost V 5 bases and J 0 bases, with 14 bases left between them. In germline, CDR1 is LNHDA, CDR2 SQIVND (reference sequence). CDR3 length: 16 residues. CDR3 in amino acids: CASSPDRGSSYNEQFF. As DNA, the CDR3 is TGTGCCAGTAGTCCCGATCGGGGGAGCTCCTACAATGAGCAGTTCTTC.

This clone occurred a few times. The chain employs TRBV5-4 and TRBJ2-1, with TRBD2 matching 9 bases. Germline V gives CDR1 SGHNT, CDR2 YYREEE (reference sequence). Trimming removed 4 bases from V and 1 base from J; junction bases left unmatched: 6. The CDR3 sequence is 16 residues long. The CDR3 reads CASSVSSGASYNEQFF. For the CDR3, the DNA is TGTGCCAGCAGCGTATCTAGCGGGGCATCCTACAATGAGCAGTTCTTC.

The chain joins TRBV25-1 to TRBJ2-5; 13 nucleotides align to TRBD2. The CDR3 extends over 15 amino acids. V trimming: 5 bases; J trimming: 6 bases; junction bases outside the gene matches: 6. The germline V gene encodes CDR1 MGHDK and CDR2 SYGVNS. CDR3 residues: CASSIGTSGAKTQYF. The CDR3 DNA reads TGTGCCAGCAGTATCGGGACTAGCGGGGCAAAGACCCAGTACTTC.

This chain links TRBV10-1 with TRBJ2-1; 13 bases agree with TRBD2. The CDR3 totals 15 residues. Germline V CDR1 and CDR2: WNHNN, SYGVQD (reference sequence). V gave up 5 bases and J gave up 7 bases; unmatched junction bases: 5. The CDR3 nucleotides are TGCGCCAGCAGTCCGGGGACTAGCGGGGCAAATGAGCAGTTCTTC. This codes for CASSPGTSGANEQFF.

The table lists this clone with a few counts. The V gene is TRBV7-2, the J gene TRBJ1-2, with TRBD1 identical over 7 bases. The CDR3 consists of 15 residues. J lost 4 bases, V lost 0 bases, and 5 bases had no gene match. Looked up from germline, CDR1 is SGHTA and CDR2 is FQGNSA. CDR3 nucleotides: TGTGCCAGCAGCTTAGCAGGGGGCGCGGGCTATGGCTACACCTTC. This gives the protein CASSLAGGAGYGYTF.

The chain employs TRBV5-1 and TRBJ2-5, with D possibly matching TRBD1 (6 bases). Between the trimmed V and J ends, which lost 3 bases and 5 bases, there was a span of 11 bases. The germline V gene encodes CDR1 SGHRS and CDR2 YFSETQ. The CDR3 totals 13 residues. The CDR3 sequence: CASSWGPRETQYF. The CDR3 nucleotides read TGCGCCAGCAGCTGGGGGCCGCGGGAGACCCAGTACTTC.

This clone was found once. The chain's CDR3 is CASSYGDSSYNEQFF. The CDR3 DNA reads TGTGCCAGCAGTTATGGTGACAGCTCCTACAATGAGCAGTTCTTC. The rearrangement links TRBV6-5 to TRBJ2-1; possible D gene TRBD1, 5 bases. The germline gives CDR1 MNHEY, CDR2 SVGAGI. The V and J ends lost 3 bases and 0 bases respectively, with 9 bases between them. The CDR3 has 15 residues.

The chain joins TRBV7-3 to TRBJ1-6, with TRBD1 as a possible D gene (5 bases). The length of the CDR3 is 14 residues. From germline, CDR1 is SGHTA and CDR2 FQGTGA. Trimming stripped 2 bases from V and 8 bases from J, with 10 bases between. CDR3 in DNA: TGTGCCAGCAGCTTAGGGGCTCGAGATTCACCCCTCCACTTT. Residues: CASSLGARDSPLHF.

The DNA of the CDR3 is TGTGCCAGCAGCTTAGGGGGGGCCGGGGCCAACGTCCTGACTTTC. As protein: CASSLGGAGANVLTF. This sequence joins TRBV5-5 and TRBJ2-6, with D possibly matching TRBD2 (7 bases). The CDR3 has 15 amino acids. CDR1 is SGHKS, CDR2 YYEKEE, per germline (reference sequence). V gave up 2 bases and J gave up 4 bases, with 10 bases separating them.

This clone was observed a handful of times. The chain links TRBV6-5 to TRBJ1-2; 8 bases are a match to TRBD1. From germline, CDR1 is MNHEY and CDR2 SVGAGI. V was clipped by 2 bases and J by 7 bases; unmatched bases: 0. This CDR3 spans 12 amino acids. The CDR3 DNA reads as TGTGCCAGCAGTTACGACAGGGGTGGCTACACCTTC. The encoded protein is CASSYDRGGYTF.

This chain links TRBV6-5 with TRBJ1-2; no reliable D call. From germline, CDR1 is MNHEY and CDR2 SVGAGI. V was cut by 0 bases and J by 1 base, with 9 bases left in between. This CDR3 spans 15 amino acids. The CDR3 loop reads CASSYSTGLNYGYTF. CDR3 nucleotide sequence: TGTGCCAGCAGTTACTCGACCGGACTTAACTATGGCTACACCTTC.

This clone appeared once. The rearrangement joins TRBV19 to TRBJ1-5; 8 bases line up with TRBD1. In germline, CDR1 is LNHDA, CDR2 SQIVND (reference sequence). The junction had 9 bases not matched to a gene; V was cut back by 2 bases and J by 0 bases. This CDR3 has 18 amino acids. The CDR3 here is CASSITRPDRDSNQPQHF. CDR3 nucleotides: TGTGCCAGTAGTATAACTCGACCGGACAGGGATAGCAATCAGCCCCAGCATTTT. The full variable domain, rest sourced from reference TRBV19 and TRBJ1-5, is DGGITQSPKYLFRKEGQNVTLSCEQNLNHDAMYWYRQDPGQGLRLIYYSQIVNDFQKGDIAEGYSVSREKKESFPLTVTSAQKNPTAFYLCASSITRPDRDSNQPQHFGDGTRLSIL.

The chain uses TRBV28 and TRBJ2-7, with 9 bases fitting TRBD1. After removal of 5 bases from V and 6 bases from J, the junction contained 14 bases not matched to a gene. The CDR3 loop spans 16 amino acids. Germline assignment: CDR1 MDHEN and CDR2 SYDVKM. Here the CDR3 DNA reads TGTGCCAGCAGTCCCGCCGGGACAGGGAGATTTTTCGAGCAGTACGTC. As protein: CASSPAGTGRFFEQYV.

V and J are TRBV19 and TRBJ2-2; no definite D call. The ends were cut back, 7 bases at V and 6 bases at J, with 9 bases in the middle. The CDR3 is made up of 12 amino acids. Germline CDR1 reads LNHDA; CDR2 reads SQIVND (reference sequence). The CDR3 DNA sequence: TGTGCCAGTACCATCCTACCCGGGGAGCTGTTTTTT. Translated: CASTILPGELFF.

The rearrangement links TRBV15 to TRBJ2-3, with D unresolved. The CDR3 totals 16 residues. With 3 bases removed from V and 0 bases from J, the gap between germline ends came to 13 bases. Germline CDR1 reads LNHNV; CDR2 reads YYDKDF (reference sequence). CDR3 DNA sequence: TGTGCCACCAGCAGGCCTGGATGGGCTAGCACAGATACGCAGTATTTT. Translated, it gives CATSRPGWASTDTQYF. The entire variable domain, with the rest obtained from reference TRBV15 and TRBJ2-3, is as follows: DAMVIQNPRYQVTQFGKPVTLSCSQTLNHNVMYWYQQKSSQAPKLLFHYYDKDFNNEADTPDNFQSRRPNTSFCFLDIRSPGLGDTAMYLCATSRPGWASTDTQYFGPGTRLTVL.

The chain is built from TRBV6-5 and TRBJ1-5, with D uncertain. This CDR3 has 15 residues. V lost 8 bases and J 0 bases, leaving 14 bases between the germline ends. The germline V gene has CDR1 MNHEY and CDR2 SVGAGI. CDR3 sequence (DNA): TGTGCCAGCCAGGTTACAGCTTATAGCAATCAGCCCCAGCATTTT. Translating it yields CASQVTAYSNQPQHF.

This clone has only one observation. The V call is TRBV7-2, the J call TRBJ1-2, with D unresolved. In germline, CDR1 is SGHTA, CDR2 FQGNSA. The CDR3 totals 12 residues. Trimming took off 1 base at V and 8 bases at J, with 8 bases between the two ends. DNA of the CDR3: TGTGCCAGCAGCTTAGATGGAGGAGGCTACACCTTC. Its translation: CASSLDGGGYTF. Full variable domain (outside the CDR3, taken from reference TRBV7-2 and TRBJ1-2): GAGVSQSPSNKVTEKGKDVELRCDPISGHTALYWYRQSLGQGLEFLIYFQGNSAPDKSGLPSDRFSAERTGGSVSTLTIQRTQQEDSAVYLCASSLDGGGYTFGSGTRLTVV.

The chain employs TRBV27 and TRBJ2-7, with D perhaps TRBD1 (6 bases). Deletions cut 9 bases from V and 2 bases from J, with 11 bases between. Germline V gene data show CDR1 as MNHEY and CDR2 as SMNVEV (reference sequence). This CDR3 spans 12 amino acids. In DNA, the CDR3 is TGTGCCAGTGACAGGTTCCCCTACGAGCAGTACGTC. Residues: CASDRFPYEQYV.

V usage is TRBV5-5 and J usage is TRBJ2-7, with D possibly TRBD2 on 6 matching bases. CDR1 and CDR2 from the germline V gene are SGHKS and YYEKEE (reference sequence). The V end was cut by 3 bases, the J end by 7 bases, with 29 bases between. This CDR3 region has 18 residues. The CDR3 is CASSSRGVDNPTEKEQYF. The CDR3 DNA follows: TGTGCCAGCAGCTCCCGCGGGGTTGACAACCCGACGGAGAAGGAGCAGTACTTC. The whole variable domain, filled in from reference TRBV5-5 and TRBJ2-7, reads DAGVTQSPTHLIKTRGQQVTLRCSPISGHKSVSWYQQVLGQGPQFIFQYYEKEERGRGNFPDRFSARQFPNYSSELNVNALLLGDSALYLCASSSRGVDNPTEKEQYFGPGTRLTVT.

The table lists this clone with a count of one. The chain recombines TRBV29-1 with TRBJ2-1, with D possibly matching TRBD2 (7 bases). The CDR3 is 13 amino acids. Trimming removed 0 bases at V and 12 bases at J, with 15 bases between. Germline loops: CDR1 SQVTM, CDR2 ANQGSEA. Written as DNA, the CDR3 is TGCAGCGTTGAAGAAGTAGAGGGGGGGCGGCAGTTCTTC. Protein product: CSVEEVEGGRQFF.

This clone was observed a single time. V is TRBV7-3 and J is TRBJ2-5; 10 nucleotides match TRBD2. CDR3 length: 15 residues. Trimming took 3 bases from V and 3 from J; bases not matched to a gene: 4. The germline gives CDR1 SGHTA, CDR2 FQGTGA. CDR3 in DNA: TGTGCCAGCAGCTTTGATGGACTAGCGGAAGAGACCCAGTACTTC. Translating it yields CASSFDGLAEETQYF.

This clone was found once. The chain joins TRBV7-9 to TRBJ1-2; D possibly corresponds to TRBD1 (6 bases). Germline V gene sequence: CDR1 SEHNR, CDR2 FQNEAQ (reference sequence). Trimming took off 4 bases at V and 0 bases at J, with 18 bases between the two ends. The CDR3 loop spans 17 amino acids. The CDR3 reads CASSSTGTSPSNYGYTF. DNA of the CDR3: TGTGCCAGCAGCTCAACAGGGACTAGCCCGTCTAACTATGGCTACACCTTC.

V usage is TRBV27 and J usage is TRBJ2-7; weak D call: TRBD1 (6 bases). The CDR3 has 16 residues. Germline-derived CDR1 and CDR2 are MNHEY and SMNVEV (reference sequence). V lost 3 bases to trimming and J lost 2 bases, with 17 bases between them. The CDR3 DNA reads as TGTGCCAGCAGTTTGGCCGGGACACCCATCCCCTACGAGCAGTACTTC. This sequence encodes CASSLAGTPIPYEQYF.

The CDR3: CASSTQGSNYGYTF. In DNA, the CDR3 is TGTGCCAGCAGCACACAGGGTTCAAACTATGGCTACACCTTC. The V call is TRBV7-2, the J call TRBJ1-2; maybe TRBD1 (6 bases). This CDR3 has 14 residues. V was pared by 5 bases and J by 2 bases, with 12 bases between. Germline V CDR1 and CDR2: SGHTA, FQGNSA.

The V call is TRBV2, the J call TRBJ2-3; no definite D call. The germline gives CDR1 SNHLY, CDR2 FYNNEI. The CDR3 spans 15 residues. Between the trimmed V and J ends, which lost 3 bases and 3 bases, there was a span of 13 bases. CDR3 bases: TGTGCCAGCAGTGACGAGGTTATTTCAACAGATACGCAGTATTTT. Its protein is CASSDEVISTDTQYF. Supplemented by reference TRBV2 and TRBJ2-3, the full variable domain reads EPEVTQTPSHQVTQMGQEVILRCVPISNHLYFYWYRQILGQKVEFLVSFYNNEISEKSEIFDDQFSVERPDGSNFTLKIRSTKLEDSAMYFCASSDEVISTDTQYFGPGTRLTVL.